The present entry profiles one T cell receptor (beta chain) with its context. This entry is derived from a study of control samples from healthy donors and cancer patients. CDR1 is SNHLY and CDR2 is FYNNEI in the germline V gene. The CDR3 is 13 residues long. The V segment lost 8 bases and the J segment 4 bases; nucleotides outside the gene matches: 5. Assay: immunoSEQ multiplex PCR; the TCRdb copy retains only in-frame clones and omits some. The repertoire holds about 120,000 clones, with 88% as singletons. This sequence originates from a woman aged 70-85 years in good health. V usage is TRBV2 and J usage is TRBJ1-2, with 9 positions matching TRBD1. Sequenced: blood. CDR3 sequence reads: CASYRGLGYGYTF. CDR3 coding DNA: TGTGCCAGCTACAGGGGGCTGGGCTATGGCTACACCTTC.